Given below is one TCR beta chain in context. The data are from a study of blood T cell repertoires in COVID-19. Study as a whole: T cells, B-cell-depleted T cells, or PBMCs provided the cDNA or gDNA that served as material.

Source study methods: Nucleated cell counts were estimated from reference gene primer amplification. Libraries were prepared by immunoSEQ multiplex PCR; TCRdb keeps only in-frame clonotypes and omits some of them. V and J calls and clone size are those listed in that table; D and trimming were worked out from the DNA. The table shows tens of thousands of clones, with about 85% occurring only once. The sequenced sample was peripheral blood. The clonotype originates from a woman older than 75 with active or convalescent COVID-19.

In nucleotides, the CDR3 is TGTGCCTGGAGTGTAGCGGGGGGAAGGGGGACAGATACGCAGTATTTT. Encoded protein: CAWSVAGGRGTDTQYF. The V call is TRBV30, the J call TRBJ2-3; 9 bases fit TRBD2. CDR1 and CDR2 from the germline V gene are GTSNPN and SVGIG (reference sequence). CDR3 length equals 16 residues. Losses at the gene ends were 0 bases for V and 3 bases for J; bases not matched to a gene: 7.